These 21 T cell receptor beta chains came from one sample sequenced in a study of immune evolution from preneoplasia to lung adenocarcinoma (dated by TCRdb to the early 2020s). The receptor library was made with the immunoSEQ multiplex PCR assay. TCRdb stores this immuneACCESS table with in-frame sequences only. Part of the clones is absent; in the studies checked, under half of the shortfall reflects unresolved V genes, and no reason is known for the rest. The sample table contains several thousand clones; only one count was recorded for roughly 80% of them. The top ten hold around a tenth of the sample. Sequencing was done on a sample of FFPE minimally invasive lung adenocarcinoma tissue. In light of the paper, this sample's cell subset or site label describes: micro-invasive lung adenocarcinoma (MIA). The source is a donor aged 70 or over with lung adenocarcinoma.

The rearrangement links TRBV11-3 to TRBJ2-3; D ambiguous. Germline CDR1 is SGHNT and CDR2 is YENEEA. CDR3 length: 12 residues. Trimming left V 3 bases short and J 4 bases short, with 5 bases between. The CDR3 is CASSLSADTQYF. CDR3 nucleotide sequence: TGTGCCAGCAGCTTGAGCGCAGATACGCAGTATTTT.

V gene TRBV18 combines with J gene TRBJ2-5; the D is unclear. The ends were cut back, 3 bases at V and 1 base at J, with 3 bases in the middle. Germline CDR1 reads KGHSH; CDR2 reads LQKENI. The CDR3 sequence is 12 residues long. The CDR3 DNA reads TGTGCCAGCTCACCCCCCCAAGAGACCCAGTACTTC. Protein: CASSPPQETQYF.

This clone has only a few counts. CDR3 sequence reads: CASSPHRLITDQPYEQYF. The CDR3 DNA follows: TGTGCCAGCTCACCCCACCGCCTAATCACGGACCAGCCCTACGAGCAGTACTTC. The rearrangement uses TRBV18 and TRBJ2-7; D call uncertain. The CDR3 sequence is 18 residues long. V lost 3 bases and J lost 2, with 23 bases in between. Per the germline V gene, CDR1 is KGHSH and CDR2 is LQKENI.

This sequence joins TRBV10-3 and TRBJ1-2; D gene unclear. The CDR3 has 14 residues. Trimming shortened V by 2 bases and J by 6 bases, and 13 bases separated the two germline ends. Per germline, CDR1 ENHRY and CDR2 SYGVKD. In DNA, the CDR3 is TGTGCCATCAGTGAGGGGATCTTCTCCAATGGCTACACCTTC. Protein product: CAISEGIFSNGYTF.

This rearrangement joins TRBV6-5 to TRBJ2-7; TRBD2 matches 8 bases. V lost 5 bases to trimming and J lost 0 bases; unmatched junction nucleotides: 3. The CDR3 has 14 residues. Germline CDR1 reads MNHEY; CDR2 reads SVGAGI. The CDR3 bases are TGTGCCAGCAGTCGAGGGACTAGCTCCTACGAGCAGTACTTC. Encoded protein: CASSRGTSSYEQYF.

V is TRBV4-1 and J is TRBJ1-2; D is unresolved. This CDR3 contains 17 residues. V dropped 0 bases and J dropped 4 bases, with 18 bases sitting between them. Germline V gene sequence: CDR1 MGHRA, CDR2 YSYEKL. The CDR3 nucleotides are TGCGCCAGCAGCCAAGAAGGAGGCAGACGTTCTTCCTATGGCTACACCTTC. Protein sequence: CASSQEGGRRSSYGYTF.

This clone showed up just once. This chain links TRBV29-1 with TRBJ2-2; D is unclear. Germline V gene lookup returns CDR1 SQVTM and CDR2 ANQGSEA. The V and J ends lost 6 bases and 0 bases respectively, with 14 bases between them. This CDR3 spans 15 amino acids. The CDR3 region has the DNA TGCAGCGTCGCTACCCTGGCAGCGAACACCGGGGAGCTGTTTTTT. Translated, it gives CSVATLAANTGELFF.

This clone was observed once. V is TRBV18 and J is TRBJ2-1; D unresolved. This CDR3 comprises 14 residues. Between the trimmed V and J ends, which lost 2 bases and 2 bases, there was a span of 7 bases. Germline CDR1 and CDR2: KGHSH and LQKENI. CDR3 sequence reads: CASSPRAAYNEQFF. The CDR3 nucleotides are TGTGCCAGCTCACCAAGGGCCGCCTACAATGAGCAGTTCTTC.

J is TRBJ2-7 and V is TRBV19, with 8 bases fitting TRBD1. The trim removed 3 bases at V and 6 bases at J, leaving 10 bases unmatched. This CDR3 spans 15 amino acids. Germline V lookup: CDR1 LNHDA, CDR2 SQIVND (reference sequence). DNA of the CDR3: TGTGCCAGTAGTATCCCGGGCAGGGGGCTTATCGAGCAGTACTTC. Translated, it gives CASSIPGRGLIEQYF.

This rearrangement joins TRBV6-6 to TRBJ2-7; TRBD2 aligns across 8 bases. In germline, CDR1 is MNHNY, CDR2 SVGAGI (reference sequence). V trimming: 6 bases; J trimming: 0 bases; junction bases outside the gene matches: 7. There are 15 residues in the CDR3. The CDR3 region is CASSPWREVSYEQYF. CDR3 bases: TGTGCCAGCAGCCCCTGGCGGGAGGTCTCCTACGAGCAGTACTTC.

CDR3 sequence reads: CASSYSGQENQPQHF. In DNA form, the CDR3 reads TGTGCCAGCAGTTACTCCGGACAGGAAAATCAGCCCCAGCATTTT. The chain links TRBV6-6 to TRBJ1-5, with 7 bases identical to TRBD1. The CDR3 is 15 amino acids. After removal of 0 bases from V and 4 bases from J, the junction contained 3 bases not matched to a gene. Per germline, CDR1 MNHNY and CDR2 SVGAGI (reference sequence).

This chain uses TRBV30 with TRBJ2-1; D is uncertain. With 5 bases removed from V and 7 bases from J, the gap between germline ends came to 9 bases. CDR3 length: 11 residues. Germline V gene lookup returns CDR1 GTSNPN and CDR2 SVGIG (reference sequence). The CDR3 region is CAWLHWNEQFF. The CDR3 bases are TGTGCCTGGCTACATTGGAATGAGCAGTTCTTC. The full variable domain, in which reference TRBV30 and TRBJ2-1 provide the parts outside the CDR3, is SQTIHQWPATLVQPVGSPLSLECTVEGTSNPNLYWYRQAAGRGLQLLFYSVGIGQISSEVPQNLSASRPQDRQFILSSKKLLLSDSGFYLCAWLHWNEQFFGPGTRLTVL.

This chain joins TRBV10-3 and TRBJ2-5; D might be TRBD2 (5 bases). The V end lost 6 bases, the J end lost 5 bases, and 16 bases lay between the germline ends. Germline V gene data show CDR1 as ENHRY and CDR2 as SYGVKD. This CDR3 comprises 14 residues. CDR3 nucleotides: TGTGCCATCAGCGCCGAGGGAGATTTGGAGACCCAGTACTTC. Translating gives CAISAEGDLETQYF.

The V gene is TRBV5-1, the J gene TRBJ1-2, with 9 bases identical to TRBD1. Germline-derived CDR1 and CDR2 are SGHRS and YFSETQ. The ends lost 4 bases at V and 8 bases at J; junction bases unmatched: 12. The CDR3 length is 15 residues. In DNA form, the CDR3 reads TGCGCCAGCAGCCTGGGGGACAGGGAAGCGTACGGCTACACCTTC. It is translated as CASSLGDREAYGYTF.

V and J are TRBV19 and TRBJ1-1, with 7 bases fitting TRBD1. Germline-derived CDR1 and CDR2 are LNHDA and SQIVND (reference sequence). V lost 5 bases to trimming and J lost 0 bases; unmatched junction nucleotides: 9. This CDR3 has 16 residues. The CDR3 nucleotides are TGTGCCAGTAGTCCCGACAGGGCGGTTTTGAACACTGAAGCTTTCTTT. Encoded protein: CASSPDRAVLNTEAFF.

This clone was observed once. This chain links TRBV27 with TRBJ2-5; D gene uncertain. The CDR3 spans 12 residues. Germline loops: CDR1 MNHEY, CDR2 SMNVEV (reference sequence). The V end was cut by 2 bases, the J end by 2 bases, with 3 bases between. The CDR3 spells CASSLDQETQYF. CDR3 nucleotide sequence: TGTGCCAGCAGTTTAGATCAAGAGACCCAGTACTTC.

The V and J genes are TRBV18 and TRBJ1-2, with D unresolved. V gave up 4 bases and J gave up 3 bases, with 9 bases separating them. The CDR3 consists of 13 residues. Germline V gene sequence: CDR1 KGHSH, CDR2 LQKENI. In DNA, the CDR3 is TGTGCCAGCTCACTGGAAGCGGACTATGGCTACACCTTC. This sequence encodes CASSLEADYGYTF.

The CDR3 DNA reads TGCGCCAGCAGTCCACTTCCGGGACTAGGGGTATACGAGCAGTACTTC. Its protein is CASSPLPGLGVYEQYF. The rearrangement uses TRBV10-2 and TRBJ2-7; 8 bases fit TRBD2. The CDR3 contains 16 residues. With 5 bases clipped from V and 4 bases from J, the junction kept 13 bases outside the gene matches. CDR1 is WSHSY and CDR2 is SAAADI in the germline V gene.

This chain joins TRBV6-1 and TRBJ1-5; D unresolved. Deletions cut 6 bases from V and 4 bases from J, with 10 bases between. Germline V gene data show CDR1 as MNHNS and CDR2 as SASEGT. This CDR3 is 13 amino acids long. The CDR3 DNA reads as TGTGCCAGCAGGGAACAGTCTAATCAGCCCCAGCATTTT. This gives the protein CASREQSNQPQHF.

This chain uses TRBV5-1 with TRBJ2-2; D unclear. Between the trimmed V and J ends, which lost 0 bases and 3 bases, there was a span of 9 bases. The CDR3 has 15 amino acids. Germline CDR1 SGHRS, CDR2 YFSETQ. CDR3 residues: CASSLDGTYTGELFF. The CDR3 nucleotides read TGCGCCAGCAGCTTGGATGGTACCTACACCGGGGAGCTGTTTTTT.

The rearrangement joins TRBV9 to TRBJ2-1; 9 positions agree with TRBD2. The CDR3 loop spans 15 amino acids. The germline CDR1 and CDR2 sequences are SGDLS and YYNGEE. J was trimmed by 12 bases and V by 4 bases; bases with no gene match: 14. The CDR3 loop reads CASSPPSGIGARQFF. The CDR3 DNA follows: TGTGCCAGCAGCCCCCCTAGCGGGATAGGGGCACGGCAGTTCTTC. Full variable domain (outside the CDR3, taken from reference TRBV9 and TRBJ2-1): DSGVTQTPKHLITATGQRVTLRCSPRSGDLSVYWYQQSLDQGLQFLIQYYNGEERAKGNILERFSAQQFPDLHSELNLSSLELGDSALYFCASSPPSGIGARQFFGPGTRLTVL.